This T cell receptor beta chain was identified during a study of blood T cells in healthy people across ages. PCR was performed a second time for about 7 to 12 cycles using a sample-barcoded 5' primer and a J-beta primer mix. TCRdb fed the 5' RACE reads into MiXCR, producing one record per CDR3 protein. Of 780,000 or so distinct CDR3 sequences in the sample, roughly three fifths were seen once. Germline V gene lookup returns CDR1 SQVTM and CDR2 ANQGSEA. The CDR3 sequence is 12 residues long. Broader study findings: A roughly linear fall in TCR beta diversity per million T cells was seen with increasing age.

As regards this clonotype: The antigen is undetermined. The junction departs from germline at one end; a sequencing error may be responsible.

The rearrangement joins TRBV29-1 to TRBJ2-3, with D possibly being TRBD1 (5 bases). The clonotype originates from a man aged 35-49 years in good health. Sequencing input: blood. CDR3 sequence reads: CSGQDATDTRYF. The CDR3 region has the DNA TGCAGCGGTCAGGATGCGACAGATACGCGGTATTTT.